This entry lists 32 T cell receptor beta chains sequenced from one sample in a study of cytomegalovirus exposure and HLA in healthy donors. The repertoire was sequenced with immunoSEQ multiplex PCR; TCRdb's copy has only in-frame clones and lacks some. The data contain about 190,000 clones, about 80% of them singletons. The sequenced sample was PBMCs. The source of these receptors is a woman aged 18 to 35 in good health and CMV-seropositive.

The rearrangement links TRBV18 to TRBJ1-1; D perhaps matches TRBD1 (6 bases). V was trimmed by 4 bases and J by 0 bases, leaving 15 bases between them. Per the germline V gene, CDR1 is KGHSH and CDR2 is LQKENI. The CDR3 extends over 16 amino acids. CDR3 sequence reads: CASSLQPGVMNTEAFF. CDR3 in DNA: TGTGCCAGCTCACTACAGCCAGGGGTCATGAACACTGAAGCTTTCTTT.

The chain uses TRBV7-3 and TRBJ2-1; 8 bases map to TRBD1. The J segment lost 4 bases and the V segment lost 3 bases, leaving 5 bases of the junction unmatched. Germline V lookup: CDR1 SGHTA, CDR2 FQGTGA. CDR3 length: 15 amino acids. CDR3 coding DNA: TGTGCCAGCAGCTTGGGGGACAGGCCATACAATGAGCAGTTCTTC. It codes for CASSLGDRPYNEQFF.

The J gene is TRBJ1-1, the V gene TRBV2; perhaps TRBD1 as D (5 bases). The germline V and J ends were trimmed by 0 bases and 7 bases, with 12 bases remaining between them. Germline CDR1 reads SNHLY; CDR2 reads FYNNEI. The CDR3 runs 14 residues. CDR3 nucleotide sequence: TGTGCCAGCAGTGAAGCGGGGCGGCTAATTGAAGCTTTCTTT. This sequence encodes CASSEAGRLIEAFF.

This chain connects TRBV29-1 to TRBJ1-2; D perhaps matches TRBD1 (5 bases). This CDR3 has 13 residues. The germline gives CDR1 SQVTM, CDR2 ANQGSEA. Deletions cut 7 bases from V and 4 bases from J, with 16 bases between. This CDR3 reads CSAEGPPGYGYTF. The DNA of the CDR3 is TGCAGCGCGGAGGGACCCCCGGGCTATGGCTACACCTTC.

This clone was picked up a small number of times. This sequence joins TRBV19 and TRBJ2-7; TRBD2 is a possible D gene (6 bases). The CDR3 has 12 residues. Germline V gene lookup returns CDR1 LNHDA and CDR2 SQIVND (reference sequence). V dropped 8 bases and J dropped 5 bases, with 13 bases sitting between them. The CDR3, as DNA: TGTGCCAGTCCCCGTGGGGGGAACGAGCAGTACTTC. Protein: CASPRGGNEQYF.

The rearrangement joins TRBV19 to TRBJ1-1, with 7 nucleotides matching TRBD1. Trimming at V came to 2 bases and at J to 6 bases, leaving 15 bases not matched to a gene. CDR3 length: 17 amino acids. Germline values: CDR1 LNHDA, CDR2 SQIVND (reference sequence). CDR3 nucleotides: TGTGCCAGTAGTATATTTTTGGCGGGACAGATTTCCCCTGAAGCTTTCTTT. This encodes CASSIFLAGQISPEAFF.

This rearrangement joins TRBV10-1 to TRBJ2-2; D not certain. CDR1 WNHNN and CDR2 SYGVQD come from the germline V gene (reference sequence). V was trimmed by 4 bases and J by 4 bases, leaving 10 bases between them. This CDR3 is built from 14 residues. CDR3 DNA sequence: TGCGCCAGCAGTGGAGCCAGGATCACCGGGGAGCTGTTTTTT. Translating gives CASSGARITGELFF.

The chain uses TRBV7-6 and TRBJ2-3; TRBD2 might be the D (5 bases). Germline loops: CDR1 SGHVS, CDR2 FNYEAQ. The CDR3 extends over 16 amino acids. Trimming shortened V by 2 bases and J by 1 base, and 13 bases separated the two germline ends. CDR3 nucleotide sequence: TGTGCCAGCAGCTTACAAAGGAGGTCGGGCACAGATACGCAGTATTTT. This encodes CASSLQRRSGTDTQYF.

The chain recombines TRBV5-4 with TRBJ1-6; 8 bases map to TRBD1. The V gene's germline CDR1 is SGHNT and CDR2 YYREEE (reference sequence). The CDR3 has 16 residues. V dropped 4 bases and J dropped 7; count of bases not matched to a gene: 10. The CDR3 region has the DNA TGTGCCAGCAGCCCCGGTCAGGGGGCGATCAATTCACCCCTCCACTTT. Translation gives CASSPGQGAINSPLHF.

V and J are TRBV15 and TRBJ1-2; D is undetermined. The CDR3 runs to 18 residues. Deletions cut 4 bases from V and 6 bases from J, with 27 bases between. Germline values: CDR1 LNHNV, CDR2 YYDKDF (reference sequence). The CDR3 is CATSKNDVEVLSFNGYTF. CDR3 in DNA: TGTGCCACCAGCAAGAACGATGTCGAAGTTTTGAGCTTCAATGGCTACACCTTC.

The rearrangement uses TRBV28 and TRBJ1-3; 10 positions agree with TRBD1. The CDR3 runs to 17 residues. V shed 6 bases and J 6 bases; nucleotides not matched to a gene: 14. The germline gives CDR1 MDHEN, CDR2 SYDVKM. The DNA of the CDR3 is TGTGCCAGCAGCCGATACATTGACAGGGGGCCTGTAAACACCATATATTTT. Translation: CASSRYIDRGPVNTIYF.

The J gene is TRBJ1-2, the V gene TRBV7-8, with a tentative D call TRBD1 (5 bases). V was trimmed by 5 bases and J by 1 base, leaving 17 bases between them. This CDR3 is built from 16 residues. The germline V gene encodes CDR1 SGHVS and CDR2 FQNEAQ. As DNA, the CDR3 is TGTGCCAGCAGCATCCCCGGAGGGACTGATAACTATGGCTACACCTTC. Translated, it gives CASSIPGGTDNYGYTF.

This chain uses TRBV11-2 with TRBJ1-1; D unresolved. Germline V CDR1 and CDR2: SGHAT, FQNNGV. Trimming cost V 0 bases and J 2 bases, with 10 bases left between them. This CDR3 region has 15 residues. CDR3 nucleotides: TGTGCCAGCAGCTTAGAAGGAGGCACCAACACTGAAGCTTTCTTT. Residues: CASSLEGGTNTEAFF.

CDR3 protein: CASSPEGTGRAFF. The CDR3 DNA follows: TGCGCCAGCAGCCCAGAGGGAACTGGGAGGGCTTTCTTT. The chain couples TRBV5-1 to TRBJ1-1; D gene unclear. V was cut by 4 bases and J by 11 bases, with 18 bases left in between. The CDR3 consists of 13 residues. CDR1 is SGHRS and CDR2 is YFSETQ in the germline V gene.

This clone was seen more than once but under ten times. The gene calls are TRBV19 and TRBJ1-1; D gene ambiguous. Trimming shortened V by 8 bases and J by 4 bases, and 14 bases separated the two germline ends. Germline lookup yields CDR1 LNHDA and CDR2 SQIVND (reference sequence). The CDR3 length is 13 residues. The CDR3 loop is CASALSSGTEAFF. The CDR3 DNA is TGTGCCAGTGCCCTTTCCAGCGGCACTGAAGCTTTCTTT. Full variable domain (outside the CDR3, taken from reference TRBV19 and TRBJ1-1): DGGITQSPKYLFRKEGQNVTLSCEQNLNHDAMYWYRQDPGQGLRLIYYSQIVNDFQKGDIAEGYSVSREKKESFPLTVTSAQKNPTAFYLCASALSSGTEAFFGQGTRLTVV.

This chain uses TRBV7-2 with TRBJ2-5; 15 bases are a match to TRBD2. This CDR3 is built from 16 residues. Germline trimming cut 5 bases from V and 2 bases from J; bases unmatched to any gene: 3. Germline V lookup: CDR1 SGHTA, CDR2 FQGNSA. CDR3 region: CASSTGLAGGQETQYF. In DNA, the CDR3 is TGTGCCAGCAGCACGGGACTAGCGGGGGGACAAGAGACCCAGTACTTC.

The V gene is TRBV5-1, the J gene TRBJ2-7; no definite D call. Germline assignment: CDR1 SGHRS and CDR2 YFSETQ. CDR3 length equals 12 residues. V shed 1 base and J shed 5 bases, with 7 bases lying between them. The CDR3 protein is CASSLNSHEQYF. The CDR3 bases are TGCGCCAGCAGCTTGAACAGCCACGAGCAGTACTTC.

CDR3 coding DNA: TGTGCCAGCAGTTCGGCCTCGGCGGGGGGTGGCTACACCTTC. Its protein product is CASSSASAGGGYTF. The rearrangement joins TRBV6-5 to TRBJ1-2, with a possible D match to TRBD1 (5 bases). The CDR3 is 14 amino acids. The germline CDR1 and CDR2 sequences are MNHEY and SVGAGI. With 4 bases removed from V and 7 bases from J, the gap between germline ends came to 16 bases.

This chain joins TRBV2 and TRBJ1-4; D perhaps matches TRBD1 (6 bases). V gave up 5 bases and J gave up 7 bases, with 14 bases separating them. Germline CDR1 SNHLY, CDR2 FYNNEI. This CDR3 spans 14 amino acids. CDR3 region: CASSSQGPAEKLFF. The CDR3 coding sequence is TGTGCCAGCAGTTCACAGGGACCGGCTGAAAAACTGTTTTTT.

The genes are TRBV6-1 and TRBJ1-2; 7 bases align to TRBD1. V lost 3 bases to trimming and J lost 8 bases; unmatched junction nucleotides: 9. The CDR3 extends over 14 amino acids. The germline gives CDR1 MNHNS, CDR2 SASEGT. CDR3 region: CASSETGIIFGYTF. CDR3 bases: TGTGCCAGCAGTGAGACAGGGATAATTTTCGGCTACACCTTC.

This clone was counted a few times. The genes are TRBV12-5 and TRBJ1-5; a possible D gene is TRBD1 (5 bases). The CDR3 loop spans 15 amino acids. Per the germline V gene, CDR1 is LGHNT and CDR2 is FRNRAP. V gave up 4 bases and J gave up 7 bases, with 17 bases separating them. The CDR3 here is CASGSSVRGGQPQHF. In DNA, the CDR3 is TGTGCTAGTGGTTCAAGCGTTAGGGGAGGACAGCCCCAGCATTTT.

The chain uses TRBV6-5 and TRBJ2-7, with TRBD2 matching 9 bases. The CDR3 is 16 residues long. The trim removed 2 bases at V and 0 bases at J, leaving 5 bases unmatched. Germline CDR1 reads MNHEY; CDR2 reads SVGAGI. The CDR3 loop is CASSYAAGGLSYEQYF. In DNA form, the CDR3 reads TGTGCCAGCAGTTACGCCGCGGGGGGGCTCTCCTACGAGCAGTACTTC.

This chain joins TRBV28 and TRBJ2-7, with TRBD2 as a possible D gene (6 bases). Germline CDR1 MDHEN, CDR2 SYDVKM. This CDR3 contains 14 residues. V was pared by 2 bases and J by 0 bases, with 8 bases between. For the CDR3, the DNA is TGTGCCAGCAGTTTACTCGGGGGCTCCTACGAGCAGTACTTC. Translating gives CASSLLGGSYEQYF.

This chain links TRBV27 with TRBJ2-3; D ambiguous. The CDR3 runs to 13 residues. CDR1 MNHEY and CDR2 SMNVEV come from the germline V gene (reference sequence). V lost 5 bases and J lost 6, with 12 bases in between. This chain's CDR3 is CASSPSDRDTQYF. In DNA, the CDR3 is TGTGCCAGCAGTCCCAGCGATAGGGATACGCAGTATTTT.

This chain joins TRBV6-5 and TRBJ1-1; D is unresolved. The V gene lost 7 bases and the J gene lost 1 base, with 10 bases spanning the gap. The V gene's germline CDR1 is MNHEY and CDR2 SVGAGI. CDR3 length equals 13 residues. Here the CDR3 DNA reads TGTGCCAGCATCCACCCGGGGAACACTGAAGCTTTCTTT. Translation gives CASIHPGNTEAFF.

Only a few counts were recorded for this clone. The CDR3 here is CASSLRTGGDYGYTF. CDR3 DNA sequence: TGTGCCAGCAGCCTCCGAACCGGAGGAGACTATGGCTACACCTTC. The chain recombines TRBV9 with TRBJ1-2; D remains ambiguous. The V gene's germline CDR1 is SGDLS and CDR2 YYNGEE. Trimming shortened V by 4 bases and J by 3 bases, and 16 bases separated the two germline ends. The CDR3 is 15 amino acids.

J is TRBJ2-2 and V is TRBV4-3, with D possibly being TRBD1 (6 bases). The length of the CDR3 is 14 residues. The V gene lost 3 bases and the J gene lost 7 bases, with 12 bases spanning the gap. Germline CDR1 and CDR2: LGHNA and YSLEER. CDR3 sequence: CASSHSGVGGELFF. CDR3 nucleotide sequence: TGCGCCAGCAGCCATTCAGGGGTCGGCGGGGAGCTGTTTTTT.

This chain uses TRBV9 with TRBJ1-4; D is possibly TRBD1 (5 bases). The CDR3 contains 14 residues. V gave up 0 bases and J gave up 8 bases, with 11 bases separating them. CDR1 and CDR2 from the germline V gene are SGDLS and YYNGEE. CDR3 in DNA: TGTGCCAGCAGCGTAGGGGTACGGGGGGAAAAACTGTTTTTT. This translates into CASSVGVRGEKLFF.

V gene TRBV29-1 combines with J gene TRBJ2-2; D perhaps matches TRBD1 (7 bases). The CDR3 covers 15 residues. Trimming pared 3 bases from V and 5 bases from J, leaving 16 bases between. CDR1 is SQVTM, CDR2 ANQGSEA, per germline. The DNA of the CDR3 is TGCAGCGTTGATAAGGGGGCGGGAAGAACCGGGGAGCTGTTTTTT. Translation: CSVDKGAGRTGELFF.

The DNA for the CDR3 is TGTGCCAGCAGCTACACTAACTACGAGCAGTACTTC. Translation: CASSYTNYEQYF. The genes are TRBV11-2 and TRBJ2-7; unclear D gene. This CDR3 is built from 12 residues. Germline CDR1 SGHAT, CDR2 FQNNGV. Trimming removed 4 bases from V and 3 bases from J, with 7 bases in between. The full variable domain, completed using reference TRBV11-2 and TRBJ2-7, is EAGVAQSPRYKIIEKRQSVAFWCNPISGHATLYWYQQILGQGPKLLIQFQNNGVVDDSQLPKDRFSAERLKGVDSTLKIQPAKLEDSAVYLCASSYTNYEQYFGPGTRLTVT.

The CDR3: CASSPWGQGGQPQHF. CDR3 sequence (DNA): TGTGCCAGCAGCCCATGGGGACAGGGAGGGCAGCCCCAGCATTTT. The gene calls are TRBV9 and TRBJ1-5; the match to TRBD1 covers 9 bases. The ends lost 4 bases at V and 7 bases at J; junction bases unmatched: 9. CDR1 SGDLS and CDR2 YYNGEE come from the germline V gene. The CDR3 is 15 residues long.

The chain uses TRBV29-1 and TRBJ2-3, with 8 bases lining up with TRBD1. The CDR3 sequence is 14 residues long. After removal of 4 bases from V and 4 bases from J, the junction contained 7 bases not matched to a gene. Germline CDR1 and CDR2: SQVTM and ANQGSEA. The CDR3 DNA reads TGCAGCGTTGTTCAGGGGGCTGGGTCAGATACGCAGTATTTT. This sequence encodes CSVVQGAGSDTQYF.